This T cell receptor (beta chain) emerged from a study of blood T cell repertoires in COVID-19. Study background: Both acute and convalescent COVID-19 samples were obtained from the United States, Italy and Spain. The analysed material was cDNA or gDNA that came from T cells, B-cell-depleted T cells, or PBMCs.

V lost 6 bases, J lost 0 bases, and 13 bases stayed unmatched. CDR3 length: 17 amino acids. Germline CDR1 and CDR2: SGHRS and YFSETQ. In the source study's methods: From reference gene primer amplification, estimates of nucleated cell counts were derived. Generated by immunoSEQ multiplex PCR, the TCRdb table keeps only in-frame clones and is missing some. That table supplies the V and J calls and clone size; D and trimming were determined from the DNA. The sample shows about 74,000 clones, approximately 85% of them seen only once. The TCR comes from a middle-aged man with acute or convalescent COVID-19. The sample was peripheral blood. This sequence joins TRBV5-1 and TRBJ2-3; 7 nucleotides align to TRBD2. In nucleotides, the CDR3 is TGCGCCAGCAATGGGGGGGTCGGAAGAGCTAGCACAGATACGCAGTATTTT. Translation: CASNGGVGRASTDTQYF.